This entry concerns a single T cell receptor (beta chain). The data belong to a study of blood T cell repertoires in COVID-19. The CDR3 is 15 residues long. Germline assignment: CDR1 KGHDR and CDR2 SFDVKD. Trimming left V 4 bases short and J 7 bases short, with 15 bases between. The repertoire was sequenced with immunoSEQ multiplex PCR; TCRdb's copy has only in-frame clones and lacks some. This sample has under 250,000 clones; about 90% occur once, and the top ten carry around 3.2%. This receptor was identified in a middle-aged woman who had been exposed to COVID-19. Material for sequencing was PBMCs or T cells enriched from blood (not recorded which). The chain uses TRBV24-1 and TRBJ1-4; no reliable D call. The CDR3 loop reads CATSEESGIGEKLFF. CDR3 bases: TGTGCCACCAGTGAAGAGTCGGGGATTGGTGAAAAACTGTTTTTT.